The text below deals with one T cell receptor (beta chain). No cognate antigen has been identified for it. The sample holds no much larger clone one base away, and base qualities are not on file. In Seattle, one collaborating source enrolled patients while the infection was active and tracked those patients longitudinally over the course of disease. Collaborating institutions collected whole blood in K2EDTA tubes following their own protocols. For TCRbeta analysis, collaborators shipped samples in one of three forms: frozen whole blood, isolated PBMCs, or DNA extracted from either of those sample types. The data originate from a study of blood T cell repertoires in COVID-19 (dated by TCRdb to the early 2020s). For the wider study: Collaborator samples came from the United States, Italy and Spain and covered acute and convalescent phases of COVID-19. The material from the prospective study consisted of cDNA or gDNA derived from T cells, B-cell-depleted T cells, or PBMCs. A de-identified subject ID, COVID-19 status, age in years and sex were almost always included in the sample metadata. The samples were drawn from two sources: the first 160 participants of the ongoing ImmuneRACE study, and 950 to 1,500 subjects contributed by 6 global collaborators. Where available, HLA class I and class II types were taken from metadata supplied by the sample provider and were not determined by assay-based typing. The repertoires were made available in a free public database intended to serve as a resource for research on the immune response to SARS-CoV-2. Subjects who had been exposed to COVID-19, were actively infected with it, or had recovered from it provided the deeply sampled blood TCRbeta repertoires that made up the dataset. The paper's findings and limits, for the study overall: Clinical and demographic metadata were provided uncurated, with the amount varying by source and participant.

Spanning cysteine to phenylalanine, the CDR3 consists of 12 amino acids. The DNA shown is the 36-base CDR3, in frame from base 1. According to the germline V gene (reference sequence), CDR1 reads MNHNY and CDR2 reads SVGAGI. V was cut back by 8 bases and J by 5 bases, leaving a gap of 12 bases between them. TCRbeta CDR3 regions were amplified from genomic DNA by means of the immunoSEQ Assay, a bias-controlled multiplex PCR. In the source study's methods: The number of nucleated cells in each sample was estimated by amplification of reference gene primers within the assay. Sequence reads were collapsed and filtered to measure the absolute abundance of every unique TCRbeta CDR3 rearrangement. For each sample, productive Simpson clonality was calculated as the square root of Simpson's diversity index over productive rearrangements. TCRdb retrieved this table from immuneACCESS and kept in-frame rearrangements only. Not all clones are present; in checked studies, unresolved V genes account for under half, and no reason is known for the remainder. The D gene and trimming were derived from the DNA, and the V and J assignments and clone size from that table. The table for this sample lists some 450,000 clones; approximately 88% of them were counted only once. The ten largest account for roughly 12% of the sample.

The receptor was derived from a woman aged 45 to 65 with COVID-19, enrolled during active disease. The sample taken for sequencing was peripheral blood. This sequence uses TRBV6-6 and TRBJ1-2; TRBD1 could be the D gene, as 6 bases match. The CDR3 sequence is CASWKGEYGYTF. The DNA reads TGTGCCAGCTGGAAGGGGGAATATGGCTACACCTTC.